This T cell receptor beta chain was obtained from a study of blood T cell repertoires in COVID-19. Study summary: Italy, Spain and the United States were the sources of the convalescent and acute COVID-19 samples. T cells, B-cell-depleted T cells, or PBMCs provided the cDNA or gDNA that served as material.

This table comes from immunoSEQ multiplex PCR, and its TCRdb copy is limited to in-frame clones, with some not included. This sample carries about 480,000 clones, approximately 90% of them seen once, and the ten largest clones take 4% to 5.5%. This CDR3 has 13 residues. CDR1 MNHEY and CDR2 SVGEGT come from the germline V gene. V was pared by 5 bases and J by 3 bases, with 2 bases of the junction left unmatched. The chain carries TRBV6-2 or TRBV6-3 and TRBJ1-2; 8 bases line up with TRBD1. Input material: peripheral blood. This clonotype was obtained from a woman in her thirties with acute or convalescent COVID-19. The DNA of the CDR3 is TGTGCCAGCAGTCAACAGGGGGACTATGGCTACACCTTC. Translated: CASSQQGDYGYTF.